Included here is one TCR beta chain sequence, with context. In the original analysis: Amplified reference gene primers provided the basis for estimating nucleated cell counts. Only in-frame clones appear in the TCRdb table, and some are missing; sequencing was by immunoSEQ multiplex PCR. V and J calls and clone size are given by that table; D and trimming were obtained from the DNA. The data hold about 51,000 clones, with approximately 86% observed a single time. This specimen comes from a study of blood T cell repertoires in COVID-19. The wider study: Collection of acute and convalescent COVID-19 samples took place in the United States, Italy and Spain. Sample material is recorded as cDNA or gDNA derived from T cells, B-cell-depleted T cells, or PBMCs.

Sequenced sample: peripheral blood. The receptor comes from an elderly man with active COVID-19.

CDR3 protein: CASSLQQGTNTEAFF. In nucleotides, the CDR3 is TGTGCCAGCTCACTCCAACAGGGGACCAACACTGAAGCTTTCTTT. The rearrangement joins TRBV18 to TRBJ1-1, with 7 nucleotides matching TRBD1. The CDR3 has 15 residues. V gave up 4 bases and J gave up 2 bases; unmatched junction bases: 7. From germline, CDR1 is KGHSH and CDR2 LQKENI.